This TCR beta chain was found in a study of T cells in Graves' hyperthyroidism and ophthalmopathy. General observations from the study: Ophthalmopathy was distinguished from stable hyperthyroidism by 13 V-J signatures.

A word on this clonotype: The antigen is not known. At one boundary the junction diverges from the germline segment, which might be a read error.

Regions amplified from RNA transcripts were the TCR beta CDR3 regions. RT-PCR in the first round (using the HTBI primer set) targeted the TCR CDR3. TCRdb reanalysed the multiplex PCR reads using MiXCR and keeps one entry per CDR3 protein. The sample has about 740,000 distinct CDR3 sequences, approximately 15% seen once. The V gene's germline CDR1 is SGHNT and CDR2 YENEEA. This CDR3 has 15 residues. Sequenced material: blood. The receptor was derived from a woman under 30 with Graves' hyperthyroidism. The chain has TRBV11-3 and TRBJ2-7; 9 nucleotides agree with TRBD1. CDR3 amino acids: CAISGRQGDFGEQYF. The CDR3 nucleotides are TGTGCCATCAGCGGTCGACAGGGGGATTTTGGAGAGCAGTACTTC. The whole variable domain, filled in from reference TRBV11-3 and TRBJ2-7, reads EAGVVQSPRYKIIEKKQPVAFWCNPISGHNTLYWYLQNLGQGPELLIRYENEEAVDDSQLPKDRFSAERLKGVDSTLKIQPAELGDSAVYLCAISGRQGDFGEQYFGPGTRLTVT.